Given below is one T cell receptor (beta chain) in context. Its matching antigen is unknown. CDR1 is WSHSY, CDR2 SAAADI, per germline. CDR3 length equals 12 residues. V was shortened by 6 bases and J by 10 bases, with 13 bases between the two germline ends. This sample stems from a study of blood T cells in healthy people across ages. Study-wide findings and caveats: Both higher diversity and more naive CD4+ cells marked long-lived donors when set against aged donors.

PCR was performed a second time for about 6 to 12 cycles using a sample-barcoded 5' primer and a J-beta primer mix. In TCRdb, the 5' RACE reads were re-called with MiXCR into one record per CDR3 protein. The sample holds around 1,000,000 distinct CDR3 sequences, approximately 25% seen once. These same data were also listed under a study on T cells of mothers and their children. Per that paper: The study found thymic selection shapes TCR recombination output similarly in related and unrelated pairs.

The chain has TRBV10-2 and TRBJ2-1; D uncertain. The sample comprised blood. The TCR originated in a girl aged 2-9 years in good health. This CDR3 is CASSELSWEQFF. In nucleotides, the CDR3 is TGCGCCAGCAGCGAACTCTCCTGGGAGCAGTTCTTC.